Listed here is a single TCR beta chain. The source of the sample is a study of cytomegalovirus exposure and HLA in healthy donors. PCR was performed using 60 Vbeta and 13 Jbeta primers. Measured with immunoSEQ multiplex PCR; TCRdb has only the in-frame clones, and not every one. Listed are 150,000 or so clones; over 1% falls within the top ten. Unmatched junction bases numbered 13, after V lost 8 bases and J lost 6 bases. The CDR3 is 15 residues long. Germline V lookup: CDR1 ENHRY, CDR2 SYGVKD. Sequences were obtained from PBMCs. The chain employs TRBV10-3 and TRBJ2-3; TRBD2 matches 8 bases. The receptor was isolated from a woman in her sixties in good health and CMV-seronegative. CDR3: CAIQPGGRGTDTQYF. The CDR3 DNA is TGTGCCATCCAACCGGGGGGGCGGGGGACGGATACGCAGTATTTT.